One sample yielded the 6 T cell receptor beta chains listed below, sequenced in a study of blood T cell repertoires in COVID-19. Libraries were prepared by immunoSEQ multiplex PCR; TCRdb keeps only in-frame clonotypes and omits some of them. In the table there are 62,000 or so clones, over 75% of which are singletons. Input material: peripheral blood. The receptors derive from a human donor in a cohort sampled during active COVID-19.

The gene calls are TRBV5-1 and TRBJ1-4, with 8 bases fitting TRBD1. There are 14 residues in the CDR3. The V segment lost 4 bases and the J segment 3 bases; nucleotides outside the gene matches: 2. From germline, CDR1 is SGHRS and CDR2 YFSETQ. This CDR3 is CASSQGASNEKLFF. DNA of the CDR3: TGCGCCAGCAGCCAGGGGGCATCTAATGAAAAACTGTTTTTT. Variable domain in full (rest from reference TRBV5-1 and TRBJ1-4): KAGVTQTPRYLIKTRGQQVTLSCSPISGHRSVSWYQQTPGQGLQFLFEYFSETQRNKGNFPGRFSGRQFSNSRSEMNVSTLELGDSALYLCASSQGASNEKLFFGSGTQLSVL.

This clone was seen a single time. The rearrangement links TRBV11-2 to TRBJ2-7; 9 bases agree with TRBD1. The CDR3 covers 16 residues. The V gene end was trimmed by 1 base and the J gene end by 2 bases; junction bases not matched to a gene: 6. Germline lookup yields CDR1 SGHAT and CDR2 FQNNGV. CDR3 amino acids: CASSLGSGQGPYEQYF. DNA of the CDR3: TGTGCCAGCAGCTTAGGATCGGGACAGGGCCCCTACGAGCAGTACTTC.

The CDR3 region has the DNA TGTGCCAGCACCAAATTTTACGGGACACCAAGCTTTTCAAACATTCAGTACTTC. It translates to CASTKFYGTPSFSNIQYF. The chain recombines TRBV5-5 with TRBJ2-4; TRBD1 might be the D (6 bases). The CDR3 has 18 amino acids. V lost 6 bases and J lost 6, with 28 bases in between. CDR1 and CDR2 (germline): SGHKS, YYEKEE (reference sequence).

V gene TRBV11-2 combines with J gene TRBJ1-3; D perhaps matches TRBD1 (5 bases). Germline CDR1 is SGHAT and CDR2 is FQNNGV. This CDR3 is 15 amino acids long. V dropped 4 bases and J dropped 0 bases, with 10 bases sitting between them. This chain's CDR3 is CASSSRQTSGNTIYF. CDR3 in DNA: TGTGCCAGCAGCTCCCGACAGACCTCTGGAAACACCATATATTTT.

The chain uses TRBV9 and TRBJ1-3; D unresolved. The CDR3 runs 12 residues. The germline V gene encodes CDR1 SGDLS and CDR2 YYNGEE. Trimming removed 3 bases from V and 6 bases from J, with 7 bases in between. CDR3 DNA sequence: TGTGCCAGCAGCGCAGGTGTAAACACCATATATTTT. It codes for CASSAGVNTIYF. Full variable domain (rest looked up from reference TRBV9 and TRBJ1-3): DSGVTQTPKHLITATGQRVTLRCSPRSGDLSVYWYQQSLDQGLQFLIQYYNGEERAKGNILERFSAQQFPDLHSELNLSSLELGDSALYFCASSAGVNTIYFGEGSWLTVV.

The CDR3 spells CASSPPMRVIYGYTF. CDR3 bases: TGCGCCAGCAGCCCTCCCATGCGGGTAATCTATGGCTACACCTTC. The chain joins TRBV23-1 to TRBJ1-2; no clear D gene. TRBV23-1 is sorted into the ORF group, with uncertain function. V dropped 6 bases and J dropped 4 bases, with 18 bases sitting between them. This CDR3 region has 15 residues.